This TCR beta chain appears in the sequencing data of a study of T cell responses to AZD1222 COVID-19 vaccine. Only in-frame clones appear in the TCRdb table, and some are missing; sequencing was by immunoSEQ multiplex PCR. The top ten hold less than 6% of the sample, which has 100,000 to 140,000 clones, roughly 85% seen once. Specimen: peripheral blood, collected 28 days after the second AZD1222 dose. This clonotype was obtained from an adult who received the AZD1222 COVID-19 vaccine.

The CDR3 loop is CASSLTAGGGTYTNTGELFF. CDR3 nucleotides: TGTGCCAGCAGCTTAACGGCGGGGGGCGGTACCTATACGAACACCGGGGAGCTGTTTTTT. The rearrangement uses TRBV7-6 and TRBJ2-2; 8 nucleotides align to TRBD2. V shed 2 bases, J shed 0 bases, and the junction held 14 bases outside the gene matches. The CDR3 is 20 residues long. The germline V gene has CDR1 SGHVS and CDR2 FNYEAQ.